Below are 12 T cell receptor beta chains sequenced from a single sample in a study of T cell changes during pregnancy in multiple sclerosis. The protocol was immunoSEQ multiplex PCR, while the TCRdb copy is restricted to in-frame clones and leaves out a portion. The sample records about 40,000 clones, about 91% being singletons. The source was CD8+ T cells from peripheral blood mononuclear cells, collected before pregnancy. These TCRs come from a female donor with multiple sclerosis, enrolled in a pregnancy study.

The CDR3 sequence is CASSLGAQSYNEQFF. The CDR3 DNA follows: TGTGCCAGCAGCTTAGGGGCTCAATCCTACAATGAGCAGTTCTTC. This chain links TRBV7-6 with TRBJ2-1; D is unresolved. Germline values: CDR1 SGHVS, CDR2 FNYEAQ. The ends were cut back, 1 base at V and 1 base at J, with 8 bases in the middle. CDR3 length: 15 residues.

This chain connects TRBV27 to TRBJ2-4, with TRBD1 matching over 7 bases. This CDR3 has 13 residues. The V segment lost 2 bases and the J segment 6 bases; nucleotides outside the gene matches: 1. Germline V gene lookup returns CDR1 MNHEY and CDR2 SMNVEV (reference sequence). CDR3 residues: CASSLAGGNIQYF. The CDR3, as DNA: TGTGCCAGCAGTTTAGCAGGGGGAAACATTCAGTACTTC.

J is TRBJ1-1 and V is TRBV28; D is uncertain. From germline, CDR1 is MDHEN and CDR2 SYDVKM. With 8 bases removed from V and 3 bases from J, the gap between germline ends came to 16 bases. The CDR3 length is 14 residues. The CDR3 sequence: CASWFGRVDTEAFF. DNA of the CDR3: TGTGCCAGCTGGTTTGGGAGGGTAGACACTGAAGCTTTCTTT.

V usage is TRBV27 and J usage is TRBJ2-1; D uncertain. The V gene lost 8 bases and the J gene lost 4 bases, with 9 bases spanning the gap. The CDR3 extends over 12 amino acids. Germline CDR1 is MNHEY and CDR2 is SMNVEV (reference sequence). The CDR3 coding sequence is TGTGCCAGCGGCCTAGTGTACAATGAGCAGTTCTTC. Its translation is CASGLVYNEQFF.

The V gene is TRBV7-8, the J gene TRBJ2-7; D unclear. CDR3 size: 14 residues. Between the trimmed V and J ends, which lost 1 base and 3 bases, there was a span of 10 bases. CDR1 and CDR2 from the germline V gene are SGHVS and FQNEAQ. The CDR3 sequence: CASSLGGVSYEQYF. DNA for the CDR3: TGTGCCAGCAGCTTAGGAGGAGTAAGCTACGAGCAGTACTTC.

The chain uses TRBV28 and TRBJ1-1, with 10 nucleotides matching TRBD1. The CDR3 has 14 residues. The V gene end was trimmed by 8 bases and the J gene end by 9 bases; junction bases not matched to a gene: 12. Germline CDR1 and CDR2: MDHEN and SYDVKM. CDR3 bases: TGTGCCAGCCGAACACCGGGACAGGGGTATCAAGCTTTCTTT. This sequence encodes CASRTPGQGYQAFF.

This clone was observed once. The gene calls are TRBV27 and TRBJ1-2, with TRBD1 matching over 7 bases. CDR3 size: 14 residues. The V segment lost 1 base and the J segment 3 bases; nucleotides outside the gene matches: 2. Germline V gene data show CDR1 as MNHEY and CDR2 as SMNVEV (reference sequence). The CDR3 region is CASSLFQGDYGYTF. CDR3 DNA sequence: TGTGCCAGCAGTTTATTTCAGGGGGACTATGGCTACACCTTC.

This sequence joins TRBV7-2 and TRBJ2-7, with D perhaps TRBD1 (6 bases). The V gene's germline CDR1 is SGHTA and CDR2 FQGNSA. There are 14 residues in the CDR3. Deletions cut 3 bases from V and 5 bases from J, with 14 bases between. CDR3 protein: CASSFPVQGNEQYF. CDR3 coding DNA: TGTGCCAGCAGCTTCCCGGTACAGGGAAACGAGCAGTACTTC.

This chain connects TRBV6-6 to TRBJ2-7; a possible D gene is TRBD1 (6 bases). Trimming cost V 0 bases and J 2 bases, with 8 bases left between them. The CDR3 loop spans 14 amino acids. Per the germline V gene, CDR1 is MNHNY and CDR2 is SVGAGI (reference sequence). The CDR3 sequence: CASSYSNRAYEQYF. As DNA, the CDR3 is TGTGCCAGCAGTTACTCTAACAGGGCCTACGAGCAGTACTTC.

The genes are TRBV11-2 and TRBJ1-1, with D hard to call. The V gene lost 2 bases and the J gene lost 2 bases, with 9 bases spanning the gap. The CDR3 covers 14 residues. The germline V gene has CDR1 SGHAT and CDR2 FQNNGV. CDR3 bases: TGTGCCAGCAGCTTAAGAGGCAGAAACACTGAAGCTTTCTTT. Protein: CASSLRGRNTEAFF.

V usage is TRBV19 and J usage is TRBJ2-2; 9 bases fit TRBD1. After removal of 7 bases from V and 7 bases from J, the junction contained 7 bases not matched to a gene. This CDR3 region has 14 residues. Germline V gene lookup returns CDR1 LNHDA and CDR2 SQIVND (reference sequence). The CDR3 here is CASTRTGVGGELFF. For the CDR3, the DNA is TGTGCCAGTACCAGGACAGGGGTCGGCGGGGAGCTGTTTTTT.

This CDR3 reads CASSISGAASYEQYF. DNA of the CDR3: TGTGCCAGCAGTATAAGCGGAGCAGCGTCCTACGAGCAGTACTTC. The rearrangement joins TRBV6-6 to TRBJ2-7; maybe TRBD2 (5 bases). V lost 5 bases, J lost 1 base, and 15 bases lay in between. The germline CDR1 and CDR2 sequences are MNHNY and SVGAGI (reference sequence). The CDR3 contains 15 residues.